This T cell receptor (beta chain) was identified in a study of blood T cell repertoires in COVID-19. On the study more broadly: Donors in the United States, Italy and Spain gave samples during acute or convalescent COVID-19. T cells, B-cell-depleted T cells, or PBMCs supplied cDNA or gDNA.

Original data processing: How many nucleated cells were present was estimated from reference gene primer amplification. Libraries were prepared by immunoSEQ multiplex PCR; TCRdb keeps only in-frame clonotypes and omits some of them. D and trimming were read from the DNA, whereas the V and J calls and clone size are those reported in that table. The repertoire has about 670,000 clones, 80% to 90% of them found once; the top ten carry over 0.2%. As for this clone: A junction end diverges from the germline sequence, so it may reflect a read error. Other DNA sequences in the sample encode the same CDR3.

The sample consisted of peripheral blood. This sequence was found in a young woman with acute or convalescent COVID-19.

The CDR3 loop reads CASSQAGGYEQYF. The CDR3 nucleotides are TGTGCCAGCAGTCAAGCGGGCGGGTACGAGCAGTACTTC. This chain links TRBV3-1 (or the pseudogene TRBV3-2) with TRBJ2-7; TRBD2 is a possible D gene (6 bases). Per the germline V gene, CDR1 is LGHDT and CDR2 is YNNKEL (reference sequence). This CDR3 spans 13 amino acids.